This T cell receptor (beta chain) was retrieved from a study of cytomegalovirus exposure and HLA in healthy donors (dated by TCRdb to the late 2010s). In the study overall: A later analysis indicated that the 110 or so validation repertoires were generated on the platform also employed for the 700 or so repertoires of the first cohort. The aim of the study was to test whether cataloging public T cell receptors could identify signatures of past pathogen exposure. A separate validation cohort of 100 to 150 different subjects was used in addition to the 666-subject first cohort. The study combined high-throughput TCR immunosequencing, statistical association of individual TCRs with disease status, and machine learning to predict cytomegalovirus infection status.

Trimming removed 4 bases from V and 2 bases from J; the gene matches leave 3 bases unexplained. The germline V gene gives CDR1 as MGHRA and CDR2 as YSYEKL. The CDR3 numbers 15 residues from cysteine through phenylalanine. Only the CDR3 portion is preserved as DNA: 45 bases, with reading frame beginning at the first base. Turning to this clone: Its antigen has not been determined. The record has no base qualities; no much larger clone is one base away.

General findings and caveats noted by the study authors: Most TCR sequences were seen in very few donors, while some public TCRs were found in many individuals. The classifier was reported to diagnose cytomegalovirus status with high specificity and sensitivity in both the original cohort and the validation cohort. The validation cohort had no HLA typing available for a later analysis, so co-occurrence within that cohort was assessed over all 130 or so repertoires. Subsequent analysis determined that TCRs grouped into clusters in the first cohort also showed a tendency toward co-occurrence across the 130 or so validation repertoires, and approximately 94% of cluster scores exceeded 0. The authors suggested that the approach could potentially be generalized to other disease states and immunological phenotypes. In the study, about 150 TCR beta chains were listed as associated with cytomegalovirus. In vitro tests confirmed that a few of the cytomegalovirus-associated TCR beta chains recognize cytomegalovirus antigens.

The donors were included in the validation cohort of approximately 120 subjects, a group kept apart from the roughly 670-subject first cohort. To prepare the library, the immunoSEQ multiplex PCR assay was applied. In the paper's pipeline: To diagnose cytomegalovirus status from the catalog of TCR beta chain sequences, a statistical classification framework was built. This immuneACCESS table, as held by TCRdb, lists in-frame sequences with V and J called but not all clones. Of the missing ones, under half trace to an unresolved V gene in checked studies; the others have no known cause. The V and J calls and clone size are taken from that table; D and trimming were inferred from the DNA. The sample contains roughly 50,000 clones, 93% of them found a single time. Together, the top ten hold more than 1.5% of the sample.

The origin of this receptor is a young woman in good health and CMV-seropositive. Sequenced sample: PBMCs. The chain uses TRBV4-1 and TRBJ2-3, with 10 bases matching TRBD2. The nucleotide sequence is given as TGCGCCAGCAGCCTCGGACTAGCGGCCACAGATACGCAGTATTTT. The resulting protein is CASSLGLAATDTQYF.